The subject of this entry is one TCR beta chain. Its recognized antigen is unknown. There are no base qualities to consult, and no much larger clone falls within one base. Looking up the germline V gene yields CDR1 SGDLS and CDR2 YYNGEE. The CDR3, from cysteine to phenylalanine, totals 16 residues. Kept here is only the CDR3 DNA, which spans 48 bases and is read in frame from base 1. Trimming removed 4 bases from V and 0 bases from J, leaving 14 bases between the germline ends. The record originates from a study of T cell responses to AZD1222 COVID-19 vaccine (dated by TCRdb to the early 2020s). Regarding the study in general: Because spike-specific TCR depth and breadth did not differ between the two schedules, AZD1222 recipients who got a second dose at roughly 4 weeks were pooled with those who got a second dose at roughly 12 weeks. TCR sequencing was performed for roughly 240 trial participants, of whom some 200 were given two doses of AZD1222 and around 25 were given two doses of MenACWY control vaccine. Trial participants were enrolled by age into 18-55, 56-69 and 70-plus year subgroups, with 148, 28 and 57 TCR-sequenced participants respectively.

The full study reports these points: Participants were mostly white British, with more females than males. The authors suggested clonal diversity may have been underestimated. After two AZD1222 doses, spike-specific TCR breadth and depth were significantly higher than at day 0 and than in MenACWY recipients. The 56-69-year group was small, and its depth increase did not reach significance, likely because of low power. CD4 TCRs associated with the vaccine covered the entire spike protein, and the dominant responses were in regions 160-218 and 743-854. Conclusions about previously exposed vaccinees are limited, since just a handful of AZD1222 recipients were seropositive for SARS-CoV-2 at baseline. Because no day 14 peak-response samples were available, the repertoires could be characterized only after the peak T cell response. Reportedly, almost half of the unique spike-specific TCRs recognized epitopes lying outside the regions that are mutated in the B.1.351 and B.1.1.7 variants.

The CDR3 regions of human TCRbeta chains were analyzed by immunosequencing. The authors processed their data as follows. Repertoire TCRs were matched against a reference library of SARS-CoV-2-specific TCRs generated with the MIRA antigen-specificity platform. Breadth was defined as the fraction of unique TCRs that were SARS-CoV-2-associated, and depth was defined as the fraction of total T cells that were SARS-CoV-2-associated. Using the MIRA data, each spike-specific TCR was mapped to the spike region that the TCR reacts to and placed in a CD4 or CD8 class. Log10-transformed breadth and depth values were compared by one-way ANOVA with Sidak's multiple comparisons tests. The immuneACCESS repertoire file appears here via TCRdb, limited to in-frame rearrangements. These files lack a portion of the clones; in checked studies, under half of the deficit traces to unresolved V genes, and the cause of the others is not known. The DNA gave D and trimming, while V, J and clone size come from that table. The sample includes about 120,000 clones, with about 86% observed a single time. The top ten clonotypes cover over 8.5% of the sample.

The sample's time point label, in plain terms: baseline before first vaccination. Vaccinee samples came from UK trials COV001 and COV002, including a single-blind randomized controlled phase 2/3 trial of AZD1222 (ChAdOx1 nCoV-19) in healthy adults. For TCRbeta chain sequencing, PBMC samples were collected from trial participants at day 0 and at day 28 after the second dose. Here the sequenced sample was peripheral blood, taken on day 0 of AZD1222 vaccination. The source is an adult in good health. The rearrangement combines TRBV9 with TRBJ1-3; the D gene is perhaps TRBD1, on 5 matching bases. The DNA sequence follows: TGTGCCAGCAGCCCCCGAGGGGCCAGCTCTGGAAACACCATATATTTT. Translated, this gives CASSPRGASSGNTIYF.